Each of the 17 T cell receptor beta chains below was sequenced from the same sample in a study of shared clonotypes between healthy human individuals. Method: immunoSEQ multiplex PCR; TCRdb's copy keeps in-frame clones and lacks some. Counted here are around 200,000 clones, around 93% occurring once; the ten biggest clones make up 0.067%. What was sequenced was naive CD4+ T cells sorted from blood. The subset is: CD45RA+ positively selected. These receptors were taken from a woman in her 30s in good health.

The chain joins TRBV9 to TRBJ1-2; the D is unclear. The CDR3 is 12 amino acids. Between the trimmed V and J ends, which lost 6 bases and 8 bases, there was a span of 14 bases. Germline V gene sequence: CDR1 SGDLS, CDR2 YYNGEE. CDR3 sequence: CASKDGEEGYTF. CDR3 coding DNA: TGTGCCAGCAAGGACGGAGAAGAGGGCTACACCTTC.

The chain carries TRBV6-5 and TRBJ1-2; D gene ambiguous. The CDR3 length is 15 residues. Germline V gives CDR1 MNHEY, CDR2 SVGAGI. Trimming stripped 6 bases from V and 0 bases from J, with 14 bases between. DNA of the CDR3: TGTGCCAGCAGAGCCGACACACGAGCTAACTATGGCTACACCTTC. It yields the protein CASRADTRANYGYTF.

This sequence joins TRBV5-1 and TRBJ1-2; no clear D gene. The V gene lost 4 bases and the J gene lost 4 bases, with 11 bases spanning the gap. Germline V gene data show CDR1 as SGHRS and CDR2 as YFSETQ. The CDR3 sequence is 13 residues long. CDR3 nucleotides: TGCGCCAGCAGCAGCCGGGATCCCTATGGCTACACCTTC. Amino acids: CASSSRDPYGYTF.

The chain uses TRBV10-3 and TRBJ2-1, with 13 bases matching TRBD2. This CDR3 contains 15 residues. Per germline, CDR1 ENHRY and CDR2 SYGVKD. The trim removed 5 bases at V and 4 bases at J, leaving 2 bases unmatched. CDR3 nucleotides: TGTGCCATCAGTCGGACTAGCGGGGGATACAATGAGCAGTTCTTC. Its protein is CAISRTSGGYNEQFF.

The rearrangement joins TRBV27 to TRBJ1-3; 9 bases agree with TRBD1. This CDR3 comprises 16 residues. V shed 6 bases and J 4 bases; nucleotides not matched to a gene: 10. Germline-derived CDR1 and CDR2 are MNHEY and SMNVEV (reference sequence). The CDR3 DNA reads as TGTGCCAGCAGCAGAACCGGGACAGGGTCCGGAAACACCATATATTTT. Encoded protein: CASSRTGTGSGNTIYF.

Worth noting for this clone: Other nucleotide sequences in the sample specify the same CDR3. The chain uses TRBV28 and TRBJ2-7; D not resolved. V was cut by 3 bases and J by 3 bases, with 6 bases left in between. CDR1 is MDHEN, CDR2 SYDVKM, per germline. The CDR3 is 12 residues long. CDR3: CASSFPGYEQYF. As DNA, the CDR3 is TGTGCCAGCAGTTTCCCAGGCTACGAGCAGTACTTC.

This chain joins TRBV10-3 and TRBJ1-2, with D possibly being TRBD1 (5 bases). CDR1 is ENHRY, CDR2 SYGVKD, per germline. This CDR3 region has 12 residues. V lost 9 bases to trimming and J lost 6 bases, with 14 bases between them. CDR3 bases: TGTGCCATTTCCGGGGCATCGAATGGCTACACCTTC. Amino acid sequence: CAISGASNGYTF.

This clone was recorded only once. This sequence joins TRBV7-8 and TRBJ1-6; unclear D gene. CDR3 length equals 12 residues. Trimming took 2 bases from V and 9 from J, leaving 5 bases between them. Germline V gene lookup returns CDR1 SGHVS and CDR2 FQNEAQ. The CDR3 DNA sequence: TGTGCCAGCAGCTTACCTCGTTCACCCCTCCACTTT. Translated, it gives CASSLPRSPLHF.

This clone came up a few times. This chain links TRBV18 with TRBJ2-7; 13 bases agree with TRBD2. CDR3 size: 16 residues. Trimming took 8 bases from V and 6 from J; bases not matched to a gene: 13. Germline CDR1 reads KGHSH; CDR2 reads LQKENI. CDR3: CASASGTSGIRSEQYF. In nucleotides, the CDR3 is TGTGCCAGCGCTTCCGGGACTAGCGGGATTAGGTCCGAGCAGTACTTC.

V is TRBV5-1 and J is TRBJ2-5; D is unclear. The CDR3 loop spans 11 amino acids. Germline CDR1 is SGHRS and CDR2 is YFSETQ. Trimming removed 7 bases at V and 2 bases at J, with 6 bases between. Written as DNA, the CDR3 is TGCGCCAGCGGGCAGCAAGAGACCCAGTACTTC. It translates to CASGQQETQYF.

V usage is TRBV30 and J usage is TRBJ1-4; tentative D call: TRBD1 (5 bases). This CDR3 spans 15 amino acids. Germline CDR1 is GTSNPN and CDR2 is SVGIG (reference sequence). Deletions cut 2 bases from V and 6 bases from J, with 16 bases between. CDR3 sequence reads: CAWSPPGRSHEKLFF. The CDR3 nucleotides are TGTGCCTGGAGTCCGCCAGGGCGGTCCCATGAAAAACTGTTTTTT.

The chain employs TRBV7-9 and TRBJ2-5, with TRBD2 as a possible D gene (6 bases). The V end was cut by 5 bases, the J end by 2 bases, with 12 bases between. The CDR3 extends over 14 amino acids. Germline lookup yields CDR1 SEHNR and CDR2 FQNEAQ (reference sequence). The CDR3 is CASSPGTFQETQYF. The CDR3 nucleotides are TGTGCCAGCAGCCCCGGGACTTTTCAAGAGACCCAGTACTTC.

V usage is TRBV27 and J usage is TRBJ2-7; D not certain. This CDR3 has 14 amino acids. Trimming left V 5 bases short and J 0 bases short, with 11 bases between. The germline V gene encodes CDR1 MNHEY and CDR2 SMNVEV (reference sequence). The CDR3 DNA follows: TGTGCCAGCAGTAAACTTCTGCGCTCCTACGAGCAGTACTTC. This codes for CASSKLLRSYEQYF.

The CDR3 sequence is CASSLFASGTYEQYF. The CDR3 DNA sequence: TGTGCCAGCAGCTTATTTGCTAGCGGGACCTACGAGCAGTACTTC. This rearrangement joins TRBV7-2 to TRBJ2-5; 9 bases fit TRBD2. Matching the DNA end better, TRBJ2-7 makes the J call doubtful. The length of the CDR3 is 15 residues. CDR1 SGHTA and CDR2 FQGNSA come from the germline V gene.

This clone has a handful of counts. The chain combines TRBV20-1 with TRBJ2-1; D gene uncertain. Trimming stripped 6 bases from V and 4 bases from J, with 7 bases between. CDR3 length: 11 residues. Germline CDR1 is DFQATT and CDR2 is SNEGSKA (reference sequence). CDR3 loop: CSAMGYNEQFF. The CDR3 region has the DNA TGCAGTGCCATGGGGTACAATGAGCAGTTCTTC.

The CDR3 here is CATSAPGTGGSYEQYF. The CDR3 nucleotides read TGTGCCACCAGTGCCCCCGGGACAGGGGGCTCCTACGAGCAGTACTTC. The chain joins TRBV11-2 to TRBJ2-7; the match to TRBD1 covers 11 bases. The ends lost 10 bases at V and 0 bases at J; junction bases unmatched: 11. Germline V CDR1 and CDR2: SGHAT, FQNNGV. This CDR3 region has 16 residues.

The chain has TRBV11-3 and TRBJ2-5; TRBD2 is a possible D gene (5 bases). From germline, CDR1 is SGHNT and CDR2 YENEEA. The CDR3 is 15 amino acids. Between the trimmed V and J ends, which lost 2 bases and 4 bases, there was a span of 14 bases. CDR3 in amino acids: CASSLFGDRAETQYF. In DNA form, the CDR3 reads TGTGCCAGCAGCTTATTCGGGGATAGGGCAGAGACCCAGTACTTC.